What follows are 12 T cell receptor beta chains derived from one specimen sequenced in a study of CD4+ T cells in melanoma. Profiling relied on immunoSEQ multiplex PCR, and the TCRdb table lists in-frame clones only, not all of them. This table holds about 18,000 clones, roughly 80% found once. The source material was cells from a culture (not recorded whether cultured in vitro). The receptors were gathered from a human donor with melanoma.

This chain uses TRBV4-2 with TRBJ2-1, with 9 bases fitting TRBD2. CDR1 is LGHNA, CDR2 YNFKEQ, per germline. V lost 0 bases to trimming and J lost 9 bases; unmatched junction nucleotides: 9. This CDR3 region has 16 residues. The CDR3 sequence is CASSQDRRGGLSEQFF. The CDR3 DNA sequence: TGTGCCAGCAGCCAAGATCGGCGGGGGGGCCTTAGTGAGCAGTTCTTC.

V gene TRBV4-1 combines with J gene TRBJ1-1; TRBD1 might be the D (6 bases). CDR1 and CDR2 (germline): MGHRA, YSYEKL. CDR3 length: 14 residues. V lost 4 bases, J lost 0 bases, and 9 bases lay in between. The CDR3 spells CASSRTGMNTEAFF. Written as DNA, the CDR3 is TGCGCCAGCAGCCGTACAGGGATGAACACTGAAGCTTTCTTT.

This chain joins TRBV7-3 and TRBJ2-3; 7 positions match TRBD2. This CDR3 is built from 17 residues. The V segment lost 3 bases and the J segment 0 bases; nucleotides outside the gene matches: 9. Per germline, CDR1 SGHTA and CDR2 FQGTGA. The CDR3 DNA is TGTGCCAGCAGCTTGACTCCAGCGGGGTCTAGCACAGATACGCAGTATTTT. This encodes CASSLTPAGSSTDTQYF.

The genes are TRBV7-2 and TRBJ1-5, with D possibly being TRBD1 (5 bases). V dropped 1 base and J dropped 2 bases, with 6 bases sitting between them. This CDR3 region has 14 residues. Germline CDR1 and CDR2: SGHTA and FQGNSA. Written as DNA, the CDR3 is TGTGCCAGCAGCTTAGGGGGGGGCAATCAGCCCCAGCATTTT. Translated: CASSLGGGNQPQHF.

This clone was detected only a few times. The chain links TRBV5-4 to TRBJ2-7; the D is unclear. V shed 2 bases and J shed 6 bases, with 9 bases lying between them. Germline V gene data show CDR1 as SGHNT and CDR2 as YYREEE (reference sequence). This CDR3 has 12 residues. DNA for the CDR3: TGTGCCAGCAGCTTCGACCTCTCCGAGCAGTACTTC. It is translated as CASSFDLSEQYF.

This clone was seen a single time. The CDR3 DNA sequence: TGTGCCACAAGGACAGGCTCTGGAAACACCATATATTTT. Residues: CATRTGSGNTIYF. The chain employs TRBV30 and TRBJ1-3, with 7 positions matching TRBD1. Germline loops: CDR1 GTSNPN, CDR2 SVGIG (reference sequence). The CDR3 runs 13 residues. With 8 bases clipped from V and 0 bases from J, the junction kept 4 bases outside the gene matches. The full variable domain, its missing parts supplied by reference TRBV30 and TRBJ1-3, is SQTIHQWPATLVQPVGSPLSLECTVEGTSNPNLYWYRQAAGRGLQLLFYSVGIGQISSEVPQNLSASRPQDRQFILSSKKLLLSDSGFYLCATRTGSGNTIYFGEGSWLTVV.

V gene TRBV9 combines with J gene TRBJ1-2; tentatively, D is TRBD1 (6 bases). Germline CDR1 and CDR2: SGDLS and YYNGEE. Trimming shortened V by 4 bases and J by 2 bases, and 9 bases separated the two germline ends. CDR3 length equals 13 residues. The CDR3 sequence is CASSIDRNYGYTF. The CDR3 region has the DNA TGTGCCAGCAGCATAGACAGGAACTATGGCTACACCTTC.

The V and J genes are TRBV4-1 and TRBJ1-2, with TRBD1 matching 8 bases. CDR3 size: 16 residues. CDR1 and CDR2 (germline): MGHRA, YSYEKL. After removal of 5 bases from V and 2 bases from J, the junction contained 10 bases not matched to a gene. The CDR3 region is CASSFRRTGTNYGYTF. DNA for the CDR3: TGCGCCAGCAGCTTTCGGAGGACAGGGACCAACTATGGCTACACCTTC.

The chain links TRBV19 to TRBJ1-1; TRBD1 agrees at 7 bases. The V gene's germline CDR1 is LNHDA and CDR2 SQIVND (reference sequence). This CDR3 comprises 13 residues. The V segment lost 5 bases and the J segment 4 bases; nucleotides outside the gene matches: 4. CDR3 coding DNA: TGTGCCAGTAGTTCAGGGGGGCCCACTGAAGCTTTCTTT. It specifies CASSSGGPTEAFF.

The chain links TRBV29-1 to TRBJ1-4; D possibly corresponds to TRBD1 (5 bases). Trimming shortened V by 4 bases and J by 5 bases, and 14 bases separated the two germline ends. Germline CDR1 and CDR2: SQVTM and ANQGSEA. The CDR3 totals 14 residues. In nucleotides, the CDR3 is TGCAGCGTTGGACCCGGGACCTACAATGAAAAACTGTTTTTT. This encodes CSVGPGTYNEKLFF.

The chain has TRBV13 and TRBJ2-5; TRBD2 agrees at 12 bases. The CDR3 has 16 residues. Germline V CDR1 and CDR2: PRHDT, FYEKMQ (reference sequence). After removal of 1 base from V and 4 bases from J, the junction contained 4 bases not matched to a gene. The CDR3 sequence is CASSLVTSGGGETQYF. The CDR3 DNA reads TGTGCCAGCAGCTTAGTGACTAGCGGGGGCGGAGAGACCCAGTACTTC.

This clone was detected only once. The chain joins TRBV28 to TRBJ1-2; D is perhaps TRBD1 (6 bases). The V gene's germline CDR1 is MDHEN and CDR2 SYDVKM. The CDR3 has 13 residues. The V end lost 6 bases, the J end lost 5 bases, and 13 bases lay between the germline ends. The CDR3 nucleotides are TGTGCCAGCAGGCTAGACAGGCTATATGGCTACACCTTC. This encodes CASRLDRLYGYTF.